A single sample is the source of the 9 T cell receptor beta chains below, sequenced in a study of blood T cell repertoires in COVID-19. TCRdb's table, derived via immunoSEQ multiplex PCR, lists solely in-frame clones and lacks some. The table has fewer than 75,000 clones, roughly 89% seen once. Sequencing used peripheral blood. The origin of the receptors is a man aged 55 to 70 with acute or convalescent COVID-19.

V and J are TRBV6-2 or TRBV6-3 and TRBJ2-1; the match to TRBD2 covers 13 bases. V dropped 2 bases and J dropped 3; count of bases not matched to a gene: 4. Looked up from germline, CDR1 is MNHEY and CDR2 is SVGEGT. The CDR3 is made up of 17 amino acids. CDR3 residues: CASSYPRLAGGYNEQFF. Written as DNA, the CDR3 is TGTGCCAGCAGTTACCCCCGACTAGCGGGGGGCTACAATGAGCAGTTCTTC.

This clone was observed a single time. V and J are TRBV15 and TRBJ2-1, with 8 bases matching TRBD2. Germline CDR1 and CDR2: LNHNV and YYDKDF (reference sequence). Unmatched junction bases numbered 8, after V lost 2 bases and J lost 8 bases. This CDR3 comprises 15 residues. The CDR3 region has the DNA TGTGCCACCAGCAGACCTCCGGGGGGGACGGATGAGCAGTTCTTC. This encodes CATSRPPGGTDEQFF.

The chain links TRBV4-1 to TRBJ1-1; D is ambiguous. V lost 4 bases, J lost 4 bases, and 16 bases lay in between. This CDR3 has 15 amino acids. The V gene's germline CDR1 is MGHRA and CDR2 YSYEKL. CDR3 nucleotides: TGCGCCAGCAGCCCAAACGCGCCCCCGGGCACTGAAGCTTTCTTT. Its protein is CASSPNAPPGTEAFF.

The V call is TRBV24-1, the J call TRBJ2-3; TRBD2 agrees at 13 bases. The CDR3 is 16 amino acids. Germline V gene lookup returns CDR1 KGHDR and CDR2 SFDVKD. The J segment lost 3 bases and the V segment lost 4 bases, leaving 3 bases of the junction unmatched. The CDR3 sequence: CATSDTLAGGTDTQYF. The CDR3 DNA reads TGTGCCACCAGTGACACACTAGCGGGGGGGACAGATACGCAGTATTTT.

V is TRBV24-1 and J is TRBJ2-5, with no clear D. Trimming cost V 1 base and J 4 bases, with 3 bases left between them. Looked up from germline, CDR1 is KGHDR and CDR2 is SFDVKD. The CDR3 is 12 residues long. CDR3 amino acids: CATSDFIETQYF. CDR3 nucleotide sequence: TGTGCCACCAGTGATTTCATAGAGACCCAGTACTTC.

CDR3 region: CASSSRVDRSTGELFF. The CDR3, as DNA: TGTGCCAGCAGTTCCCGGGTCGACCGGAGCACCGGGGAGCTGTTTTTT. The J gene is TRBJ2-2, the V gene TRBV6-5; no firm D call. CDR1 is MNHEY, CDR2 SVGAGI, per germline. The CDR3 is 16 amino acids. V lost 4 bases and J lost 4, with 16 bases in between.

The genes are TRBV9 and TRBJ2-2; D unresolved. V lost 0 bases and J 6 bases, leaving 9 bases between the germline ends. CDR1 is SGDLS, CDR2 YYNGEE, per germline. The CDR3 totals 14 residues. The CDR3 nucleotides read TGTGCCAGCAGCGTAGCTCAGGTGGCCGGGGAGCTGTTTTTT. This codes for CASSVAQVAGELFF.

This chain joins TRBV5-6 and TRBJ1-1; no clear D gene. Deletions cut 3 bases from V and 6 bases from J, with 9 bases between. The CDR3 extends over 12 amino acids. CDR1 and CDR2 (germline): SGHDT, YYEEEE. This chain's CDR3 is CASSSPSSEAFF. CDR3 sequence (DNA): TGTGCCAGCAGCTCCCCTTCTTCTGAAGCTTTCTTT.

The chain has TRBV2 and TRBJ1-2; 9 nucleotides align to TRBD1. The CDR3 totals 14 residues. The germline V gene encodes CDR1 SNHLY and CDR2 FYNNEI. Germline trimming cut 4 bases from V and 3 bases from J; bases unmatched to any gene: 3. This CDR3 reads CASSGQGEDYGYTF. CDR3 nucleotide sequence: TGTGCCAGCAGTGGACAGGGGGAAGACTATGGCTACACCTTC.